The 27 T cell receptor beta chains presented below share a single source sample, sequenced in a study of CD8 T cells in ankylosing spondylitis. Via MiXCR, TCRdb re-called the 5' RACE reads, giving one row per CDR3 protein. The repertoire has fewer than 150,000 distinct CDR3 sequences, 6% to 8% of them found once; the top ten carry roughly 12%. Sequencing was done on a sample of blood, either unsorted or a sorted T cell fraction (not recorded which). These receptors all stem from a female donor with ankylosing spondylitis or in good health (not recorded which).

Of note for this clonotype: Possible read error: a much larger clone is one base away. V gene TRBV7-9 combines with J gene TRBJ1-6; D is unresolved. Germline V gene data show CDR1 as SEHNR and CDR2 as FQNEAQ (reference sequence). CDR3 length: 14 residues. In nucleotides, the CDR3 is TGTGCCAGCAGCTTAGGACTTTTCGAATCACCCATCCACTTT. This encodes CASSLGLFESPIHF.

This clonotype has a count of ten or more. The rearrangement uses TRBV5-1 and TRBJ2-6; D call uncertain. The CDR3 loop spans 15 amino acids. Germline lookup yields CDR1 SGHRS and CDR2 YFSETQ. Trimming removed 4 bases at V and 1 base at J, with 9 bases between. This chain's CDR3 is CASSLVVSGANVLTF. CDR3 DNA: TGCGCCAGCAGCCTGGTAGTGTCTGGGGCCAACGTCCTGACTTTC.

This chain joins TRBV7-2 and TRBJ1-4, with D possibly being TRBD1 (5 bases). This CDR3 is 16 amino acids long. CDR1 and CDR2 (germline): SGHTA, FQGNSA. Trimming removed 5 bases from V and 1 base from J, with 14 bases in between. CDR3 amino acids: CASSPTVDRTNEKLFF. The CDR3 DNA follows: TGTGCCAGCAGCCCTACCGTTGACAGAACTAATGAAAAACTGTTTTTT.

This clonotype was recorded many times. CDR3 in amino acids: CASSLSWTGGVHEQYF. CDR3 sequence (DNA): TGTGCCAGCAGCCTATCCTGGACAGGGGGCGTCCACGAGCAGTACTTC. The V gene is TRBV7-2, the J gene TRBJ2-7; 11 nucleotides match TRBD1. Losses at the gene ends were 5 bases for V and 5 bases for J; bases not matched to a gene: 11. Germline V lookup: CDR1 SGHTA, CDR2 FQGNSA. This CDR3 spans 16 amino acids.

Ten or more counts support this clonotype. The chain employs TRBV12-3 or TRBV12-4 and TRBJ1-4; D is ambiguous. The CDR3 sequence is 14 residues long. V was shortened by 7 bases and J by 8 bases, with 17 bases between the two germline ends. Here the CDR3 reads CASTPTAAKEKLFF. The DNA of the CDR3 is TGTGCCAGCACTCCGACTGCCGCGAAGGAAAAACTGTTTTTT.

This clonotype was recorded many times. The chain uses TRBV14 and TRBJ2-1; 7 bases map to TRBD2. With V trimmed by 3 bases and J by 9 bases, 11 bases remained unmatched. This CDR3 is built from 15 residues. Germline CDR1 and CDR2: SGHDN and FVKESK. The DNA for the CDR3 is TGTGCCAGCAGCCATACTAGCGATACACTCGGTGAGCAGTTCTTC. It translates to CASSHTSDTLGEQFF.

At least ten counts were recorded for this clonotype. V and J are TRBV5-1 and TRBJ2-2; D gene ambiguous. Germline lookup yields CDR1 SGHRS and CDR2 YFSETQ. Trimming left V 0 bases short and J 1 base short, with 4 bases between. The CDR3 is 14 amino acids. Here the CDR3 DNA reads TGCGCCAGCAGCTTGGCTAGGAACACCGGGGAGCTGTTTTTT. As protein: CASSLARNTGELFF.

This clonotype showed up many times. CDR3 nucleotide sequence: TGCAGTGCCACTAGATCAACGGGACTACAAGAGACCCAGTACTTC. Protein product: CSATRSTGLQETQYF. The chain is built from TRBV20-1 and TRBJ2-5; 7 nucleotides line up with TRBD2. Per germline, CDR1 DFQATT and CDR2 SNEGSKA (reference sequence). The CDR3 loop spans 15 amino acids. V gave up 6 bases and J gave up 2 bases; unmatched junction bases: 12.

This clonotype was seen ten or more times. The rearrangement uses TRBV9 and TRBJ2-3, with a possible D match to TRBD2 (5 bases). The V and J ends lost 4 bases and 5 bases respectively, with 14 bases between them. The CDR3 totals 14 residues. The germline gives CDR1 SGDLS, CDR2 YYNGEE. The CDR3 region is CASSFDPGKDTQYF. CDR3 DNA: TGTGCCAGCAGCTTCGATCCCGGGAAAGATACGCAGTATTTT.

The sample holds many counts of this clonotype. The CDR3 loop is CASSLDRGQDTQYF. The CDR3 DNA is TGTGCCAGCAGTCTGGACAGGGGGCAAGATACGCAGTATTTT. The V call is TRBV12-3 or TRBV12-4, the J call TRBJ2-3, with 11 bases lining up with TRBD1. CDR3 size: 14 residues. V gave up 5 bases and J gave up 5 bases; unmatched junction bases: 3.

The chain has TRBV24-1 and TRBJ1-5; D gene uncertain. Germline V gives CDR1 KGHDR, CDR2 SFDVKD. V was clipped by 4 bases and J by 0 bases, with 15 bases between them. The CDR3 sequence is 17 residues long. CDR3: CATSDLTDSYSNQPQHF. For the CDR3, the DNA is TGTGCCACCAGTGACTTGACGGACTCCTATAGCAATCAGCCCCAGCATTTT.

This clonotype was picked up many times. This chain connects TRBV7-2 to TRBJ1-2, with 10 nucleotides matching TRBD1. Germline CDR1 and CDR2: SGHTA and FQGNSA. Trimming cost V 8 bases and J 8 bases; bases outside gene matches: 14. The CDR3 spans 15 residues. CDR3 residues: CASGPQGTGVYGYTF. CDR3 nucleotides: TGTGCCAGCGGGCCCCAAGGGACAGGGGTTTACGGCTACACCTTC.

This clonotype has ten or more counts. The chain uses TRBV12-3 or TRBV12-4 and TRBJ1-5, with TRBD1 matching over 7 bases. After removal of 6 bases from V and 4 bases from J, the junction contained 3 bases not matched to a gene. This CDR3 is 13 amino acids long. CDR3 amino acids: CASSGTENQPQHF. In DNA, the CDR3 is TGTGCCAGCAGCGGGACAGAGAATCAGCCCCAGCATTTT.

This clonotype was counted ten times or more. The chain carries TRBV3-1 and TRBJ1-2, with TRBD1 as a possible D gene (5 bases). The length of the CDR3 is 14 residues. The V and J ends lost 1 base and 4 bases respectively, with 10 bases between them. Germline V gives CDR1 LGHDT, CDR2 YNNKEL (reference sequence). Written as DNA, the CDR3 is TGTGCCAGCAGCCAAGGCGGCAGGGTCTATGGCTACACCTTC. Amino acids: CASSQGGRVYGYTF.

In this sample, this clonotype turned up a few times. V and J are TRBV3-1 and TRBJ1-1, with TRBD1 matching 7 bases. CDR1 and CDR2 (germline): LGHDT, YNNKEL (reference sequence). This CDR3 has 15 amino acids. V lost 5 bases and J lost 10; bases outside the gene matches: 16. The CDR3 loop reads CASSGVRQGSDGAFF. The CDR3 DNA is TGTGCCAGCAGCGGGGTGAGACAGGGTTCGGACGGAGCTTTCTTT.

Comment on this clonotype: This may come from a read error, since a much larger clone is one base off. The chain is built from TRBV2 and TRBJ2-3; 10 positions agree with TRBD1. Germline CDR1 and CDR2: SNHLY and FYNNEI. V was clipped by 5 bases and J by 5 bases; unmatched bases: 4. The CDR3 totals 14 residues. DNA of the CDR3: TGTGCCAGCAGTAAGGACAGGGGGGAAGATACGCAGTATTTT. Protein product: CASSKDRGEDTQYF.

This clonotype was counted ten times or more. This sequence joins TRBV5-1 and TRBJ2-3, with D unresolved. V was trimmed by 0 bases and J by 6 bases, leaving 17 bases between them. Germline V lookup: CDR1 SGHRS, CDR2 YFSETQ. This CDR3 contains 16 residues. The CDR3 bases are TGCGCCAGCAGCTTGGCGTTTAGGCGGAATTCGGATACGCAGTATTTT. As protein: CASSLAFRRNSDTQYF.

This clonotype was seen many times. The chain combines TRBV4-1 with TRBJ2-5, with TRBD2 identical over 10 bases. This CDR3 contains 12 residues. V shed 3 bases, J shed 14 bases, and the junction held 6 bases outside the gene matches. In germline, CDR1 is MGHRA, CDR2 YSYEKL. CDR3 sequence (DNA): TGCGCCAGCAGCCAGGTGGGACTAGCGCCTTACTTC. Protein: CASSQVGLAPYF.

This clonotype was counted at least ten times. The rearrangement joins TRBV5-4 to TRBJ2-5; 9 nucleotides line up with TRBD1. The V gene end was trimmed by 4 bases and the J gene end by 3 bases; junction bases not matched to a gene: 1. Germline loops: CDR1 SGHNT, CDR2 YYREEE (reference sequence). This CDR3 contains 13 residues. CDR3 amino acids: CASSRDREETQYF. The CDR3 nucleotides are TGTGCCAGCAGCCGGGACAGGGAAGAGACCCAGTACTTC.

This clonotype was found many times. J is TRBJ2-1 and V is TRBV7-3, with D possibly being TRBD2 (6 bases). Germline V gives CDR1 SGHTA, CDR2 FQGTGA. V was shortened by 5 bases and J by 2 bases, with 16 bases between the two germline ends. This CDR3 comprises 16 residues. The CDR3 coding sequence is TGTGCCAGCAGCCCCCCACCTGCGGGGCCCTACAATGAGCAGTTCTTC. Its translation: CASSPPPAGPYNEQFF.

The table lists this clonotype with many counts. This rearrangement joins TRBV5-1 to TRBJ1-2, with unresolved D. The CDR3 covers 13 residues. Germline V gene data show CDR1 as SGHRS and CDR2 as YFSETQ. V was cut by 0 bases and J by 7 bases, with 10 bases left in between. CDR3 nucleotides: TGCGCCAGCAGCTTGGGGCAGGTTGGTGGCTACACCTTC. Its protein is CASSLGQVGGYTF.

This clonotype has ten or more counts. The chain joins TRBV15 to TRBJ2-5, with D perhaps TRBD2 (5 bases). CDR1 LNHNV and CDR2 YYDKDF come from the germline V gene (reference sequence). V was trimmed by 0 bases and J by 5 bases, leaving 10 bases between them. The CDR3 runs to 14 residues. CDR3 DNA: TGTGCCACCAGCAGAGACCGGGAACGGGAGACCCAGTACTTC. As protein: CATSRDRERETQYF.

This clonotype was recorded at least ten times. This sequence joins TRBV4-3 and TRBJ1-1; no reliable D call. Trimming pared 0 bases from V and 0 bases from J, leaving 8 bases between. Germline CDR1 and CDR2: LGHNA and YSLEER. The CDR3 contains 15 residues. CDR3 region: CASSQDLGMNTEAFF. Here the CDR3 DNA reads TGCGCCAGCAGCCAAGATTTGGGGATGAACACTGAAGCTTTCTTT.

This clonotype was seen repeatedly, ten times or more. The chain is built from TRBV6-2 or TRBV6-3 and TRBJ2-7; D gene ambiguous. This CDR3 contains 16 residues. CDR1 and CDR2 from the germline V gene are MNHEY and SVGEGT. Deletions cut 0 bases from V and 4 bases from J, with 16 bases between. This CDR3 reads CASSYSKETSLYEQYF. CDR3 nucleotides: TGTGCCAGCAGTTACTCGAAGGAGACCAGTTTATACGAGCAGTACTTC.

There are many counts of this clonotype. In nucleotides, the CDR3 is TGTGCCATCAGCCCAGACCCGTACCAAGAGACCCAGTACTTC. It translates to CAISPDPYQETQYF. V usage is TRBV10-3 and J usage is TRBJ2-5; D is unclear. The CDR3 runs 14 residues. The V end lost 6 bases, the J end lost 0 bases, and 11 bases lay between the germline ends. CDR1 and CDR2 (germline): ENHRY, SYGVKD.

This clonotype was seen at least ten times. The gene calls are TRBV15 and TRBJ2-7; the D gene is possibly TRBD2 (6 bases). CDR3 size: 20 residues. Trimming left V 0 bases short and J 0 bases short, with 24 bases between. Looked up from germline, CDR1 is LNHNV and CDR2 is YYDKDF (reference sequence). The CDR3 reads CATSRDRRGKVSGGSYEQYF. The CDR3 DNA reads as TGTGCCACCAGCAGAGATAGGAGGGGAAAGGTTTCCGGCGGCTCCTACGAGCAGTACTTC.

There are many counts of this clonotype. This CDR3 reads CASSLGQSETQYF. The CDR3 nucleotides are TGCGCCAGCAGCTTGGGTCAGTCGGAGACCCAGTACTTC. The rearrangement uses TRBV5-1 and TRBJ2-5; D uncertain. Germline assignment: CDR1 SGHRS and CDR2 YFSETQ. The V end was cut by 0 bases, the J end by 5 bases, with 8 bases between. The CDR3 covers 13 residues.